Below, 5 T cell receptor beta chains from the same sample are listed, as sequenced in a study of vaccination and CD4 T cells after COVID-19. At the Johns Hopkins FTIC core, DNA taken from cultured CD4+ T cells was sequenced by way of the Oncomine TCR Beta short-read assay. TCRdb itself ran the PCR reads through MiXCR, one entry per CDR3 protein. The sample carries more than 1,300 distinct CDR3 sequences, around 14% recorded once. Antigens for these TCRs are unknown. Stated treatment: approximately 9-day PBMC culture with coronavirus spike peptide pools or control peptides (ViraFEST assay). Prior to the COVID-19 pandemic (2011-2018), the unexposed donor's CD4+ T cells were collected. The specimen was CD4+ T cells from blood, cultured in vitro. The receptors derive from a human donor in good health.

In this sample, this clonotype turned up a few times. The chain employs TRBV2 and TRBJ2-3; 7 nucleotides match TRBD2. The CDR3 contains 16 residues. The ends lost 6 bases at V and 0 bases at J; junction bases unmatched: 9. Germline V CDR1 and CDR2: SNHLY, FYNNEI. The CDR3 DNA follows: TGTGCCAGCAGCCGATCTAGCGGAGCCAGCACAGATACGCAGTATTTT. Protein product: CASSRSSGASTDTQYF.

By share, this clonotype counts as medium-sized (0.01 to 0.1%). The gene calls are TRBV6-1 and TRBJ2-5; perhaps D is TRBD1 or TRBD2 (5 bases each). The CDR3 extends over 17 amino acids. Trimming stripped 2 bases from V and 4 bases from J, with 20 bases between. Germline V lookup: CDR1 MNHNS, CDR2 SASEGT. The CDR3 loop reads CASSETLMRGERETQYF. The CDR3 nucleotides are TGTGCCAGCAGTGAAACTTTAATGAGAGGGGAAAGAGAGACCCAGTACTTC.

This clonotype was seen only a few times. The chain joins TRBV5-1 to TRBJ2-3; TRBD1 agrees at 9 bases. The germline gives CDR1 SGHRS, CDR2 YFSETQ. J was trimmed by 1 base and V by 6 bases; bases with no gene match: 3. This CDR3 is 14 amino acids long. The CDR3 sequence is CASTGQGGTDTQYF. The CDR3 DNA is TGCGCCAGCACGGGACAGGGTGGCACAGATACGCAGTATTTT. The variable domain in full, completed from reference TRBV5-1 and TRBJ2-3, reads KAGVTQTPRYLIKTRGQQVTLSCSPISGHRSVSWYQQTPGQGLQFLFEYFSETQRNKGNFPGRFSGRQFSNSRSEMNVSTLELGDSALYLCASTGQGGTDTQYFGPGTRLTVL.

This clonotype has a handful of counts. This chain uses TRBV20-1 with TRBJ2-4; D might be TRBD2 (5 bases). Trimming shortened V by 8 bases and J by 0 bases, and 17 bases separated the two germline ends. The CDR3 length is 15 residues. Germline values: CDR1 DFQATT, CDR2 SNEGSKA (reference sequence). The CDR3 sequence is CSPTAWTLAKNIQYF. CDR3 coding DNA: TGCAGTCCCACGGCGTGGACTTTAGCCAAAAACATTCAGTACTTC.

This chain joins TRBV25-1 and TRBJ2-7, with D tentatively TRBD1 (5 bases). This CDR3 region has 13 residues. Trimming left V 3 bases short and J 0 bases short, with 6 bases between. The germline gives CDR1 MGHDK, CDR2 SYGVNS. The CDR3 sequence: CASSDRVSYEQYF. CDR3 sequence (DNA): TGTGCCAGCAGTGACAGGGTCTCCTACGAGCAGTACTTC.